This T cell receptor beta chain comes out of a study of CD8 T cells in ankylosing spondylitis. MiXCR, applied by TCRdb to the 5' RACE reads, yields one record per CDR3 protein. This sample has about 700,000 distinct CDR3 sequences, with 15% to 20% found just once. In regard to this clonotype: Its specificity is not known.

The CDR3 consists of 14 residues. Germline values: CDR1 SGHRS, CDR2 YFSETQ. Trimming took 4 bases from V and 4 from J; bases not matched to a gene: 6. Study-wide points: There was a TCR beta motif, made of roughly eight highly homologous variants, that appeared characteristic of ankylosing spondylitis blood. Earlier literature documents some of the motif variants in reactive arthritis synovial fluid and blood. Those disease-linked clones were CD8+; they were also relatively rare in peripheral blood. Within matched ankylosing spondylitis synovial fluid, disease-linked clones were reportedly significantly enriched.

Sequenced sample: blood, either unsorted or a sorted T cell fraction (not recorded which). The chain uses TRBV5-1 and TRBJ1-1, with TRBD1 matching 8 bases. The clonotype originates from a male donor with ankylosing spondylitis. The CDR3 region has the DNA TGCGCCAGCAGCGGAACAGGGGGTAGCACTGAAGCTTTCTTT. Encoded protein: CASSGTGGSTEAFF.